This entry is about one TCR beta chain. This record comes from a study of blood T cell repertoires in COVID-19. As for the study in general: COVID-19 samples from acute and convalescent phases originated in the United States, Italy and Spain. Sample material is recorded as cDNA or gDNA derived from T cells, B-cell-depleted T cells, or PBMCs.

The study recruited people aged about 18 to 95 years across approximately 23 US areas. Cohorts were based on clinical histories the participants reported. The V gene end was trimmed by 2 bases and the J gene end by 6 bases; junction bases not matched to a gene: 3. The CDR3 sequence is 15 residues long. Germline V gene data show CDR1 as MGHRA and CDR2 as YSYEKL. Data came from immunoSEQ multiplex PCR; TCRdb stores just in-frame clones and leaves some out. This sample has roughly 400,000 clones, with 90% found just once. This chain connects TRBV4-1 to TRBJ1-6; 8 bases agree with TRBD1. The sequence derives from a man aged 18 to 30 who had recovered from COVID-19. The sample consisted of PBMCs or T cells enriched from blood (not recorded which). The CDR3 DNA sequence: TGCGCCAGCAGCCAACAGGGGGCGGGTAATTCACCCCTCCACTTT. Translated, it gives CASSQQGAGNSPLHF.